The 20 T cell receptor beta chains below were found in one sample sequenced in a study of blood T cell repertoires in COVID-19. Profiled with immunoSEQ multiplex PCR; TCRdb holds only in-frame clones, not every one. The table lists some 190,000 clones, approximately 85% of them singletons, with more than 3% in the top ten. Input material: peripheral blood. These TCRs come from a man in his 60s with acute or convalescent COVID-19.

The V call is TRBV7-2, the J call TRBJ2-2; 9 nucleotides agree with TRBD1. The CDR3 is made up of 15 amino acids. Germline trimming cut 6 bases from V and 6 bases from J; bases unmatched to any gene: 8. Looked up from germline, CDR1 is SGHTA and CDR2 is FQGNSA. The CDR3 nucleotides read TGTGCCAGCAGGATACAGGGGGCGCTGGCCGGGGAGCTGTTTTTT. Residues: CASRIQGALAGELFF.

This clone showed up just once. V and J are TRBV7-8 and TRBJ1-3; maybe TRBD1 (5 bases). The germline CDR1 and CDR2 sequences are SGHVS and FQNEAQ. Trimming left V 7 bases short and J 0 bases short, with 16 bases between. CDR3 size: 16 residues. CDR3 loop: CASTDSSPYSGNTIYF. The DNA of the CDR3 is TGTGCCAGCACCGACAGTTCCCCCTACTCTGGAAACACCATATATTTT.

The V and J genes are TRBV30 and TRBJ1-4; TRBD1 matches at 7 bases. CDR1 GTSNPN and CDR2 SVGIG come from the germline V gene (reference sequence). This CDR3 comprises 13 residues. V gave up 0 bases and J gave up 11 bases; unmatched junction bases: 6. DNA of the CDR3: TGTGCCTGGAGTGTAGGGACAGCGAAGAAACTGTTTTTT. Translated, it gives CAWSVGTAKKLFF. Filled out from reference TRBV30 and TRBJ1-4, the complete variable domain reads SQTIHQWPATLVQPVGSPLSLECTVEGTSNPNLYWYRQAAGRGLQLLFYSVGIGQISSEVPQNLSASRPQDRQFILSSKKLLLSDSGFYLCAWSVGTAKKLFFGSGTQLSVL.

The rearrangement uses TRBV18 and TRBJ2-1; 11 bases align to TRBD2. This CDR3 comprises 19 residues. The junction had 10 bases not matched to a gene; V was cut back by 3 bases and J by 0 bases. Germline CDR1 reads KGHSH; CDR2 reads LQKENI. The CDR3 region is CASSPDGGLAASSYNEQFF. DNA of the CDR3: TGTGCCAGCTCACCGGACGGGGGACTAGCGGCAAGCTCCTACAATGAGCAGTTCTTC.

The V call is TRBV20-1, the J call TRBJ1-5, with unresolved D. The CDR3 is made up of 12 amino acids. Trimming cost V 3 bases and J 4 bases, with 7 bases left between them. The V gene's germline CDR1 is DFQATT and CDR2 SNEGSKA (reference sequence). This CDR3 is CSASAPNQPQHF. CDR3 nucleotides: TGCAGTGCTAGTGCCCCAAATCAGCCCCAGCATTTT.

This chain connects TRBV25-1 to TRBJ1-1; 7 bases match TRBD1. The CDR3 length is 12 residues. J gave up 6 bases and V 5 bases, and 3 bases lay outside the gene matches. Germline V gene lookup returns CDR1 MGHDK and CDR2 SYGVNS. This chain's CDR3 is CASSWGTAEAFF. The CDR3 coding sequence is TGTGCCAGCAGTTGGGGGACAGCTGAAGCTTTCTTT.

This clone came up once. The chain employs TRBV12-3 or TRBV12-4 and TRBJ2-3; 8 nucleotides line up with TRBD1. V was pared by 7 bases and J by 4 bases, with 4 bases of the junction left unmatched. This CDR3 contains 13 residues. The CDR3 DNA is TGTGCCAGCAATCGCAGGGGGCCAGATACGCAGTATTTT. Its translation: CASNRRGPDTQYF.

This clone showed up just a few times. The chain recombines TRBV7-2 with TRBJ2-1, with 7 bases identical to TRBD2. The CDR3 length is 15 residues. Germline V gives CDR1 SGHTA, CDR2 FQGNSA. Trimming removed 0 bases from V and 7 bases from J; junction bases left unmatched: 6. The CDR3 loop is CASSLAGGPGNEQFF. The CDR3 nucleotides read TGTGCCAGCAGCTTAGCGGGAGGGCCGGGAAATGAGCAGTTCTTC.

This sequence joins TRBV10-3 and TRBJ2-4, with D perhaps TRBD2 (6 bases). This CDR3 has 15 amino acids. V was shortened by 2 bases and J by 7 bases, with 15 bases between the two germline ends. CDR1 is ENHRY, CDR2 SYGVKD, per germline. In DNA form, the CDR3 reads TGTGCCATCAGTGAGGTGGGAGGCCTCGGGAACATTCAGTACTTC. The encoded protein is CAISEVGGLGNIQYF.

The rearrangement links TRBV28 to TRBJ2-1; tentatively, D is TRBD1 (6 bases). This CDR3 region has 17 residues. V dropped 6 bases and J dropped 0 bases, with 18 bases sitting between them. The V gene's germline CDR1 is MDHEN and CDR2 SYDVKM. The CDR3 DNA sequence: TGTGCCAGCAGCCGTATAGGACCCAGGGGCTCCTACAATGAGCAGTTCTTC. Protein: CASSRIGPRGSYNEQFF.

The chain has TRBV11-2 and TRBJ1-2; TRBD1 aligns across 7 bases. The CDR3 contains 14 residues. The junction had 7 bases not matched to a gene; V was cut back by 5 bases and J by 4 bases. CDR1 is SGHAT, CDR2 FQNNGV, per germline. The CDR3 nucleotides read TGTGCCAGCAGCCCGGGACAGCAGACCTATGGCTACACCTTC. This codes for CASSPGQQTYGYTF. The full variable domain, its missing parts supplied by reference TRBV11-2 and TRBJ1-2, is EAGVAQSPRYKIIEKRQSVAFWCNPISGHATLYWYQQILGQGPKLLIQFQNNGVVDDSQLPKDRFSAERLKGVDSTLKIQPAKLEDSAVYLCASSPGQQTYGYTFGSGTRLTVV.

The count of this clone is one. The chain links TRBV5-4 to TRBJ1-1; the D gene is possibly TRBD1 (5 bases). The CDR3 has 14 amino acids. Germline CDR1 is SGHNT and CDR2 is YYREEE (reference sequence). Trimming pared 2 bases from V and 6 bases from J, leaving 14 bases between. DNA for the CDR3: TGTGCCAGCAGCTTTACGGGCCCGGGGGCTGAAGCTTTCTTT. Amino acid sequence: CASSFTGPGAEAFF.

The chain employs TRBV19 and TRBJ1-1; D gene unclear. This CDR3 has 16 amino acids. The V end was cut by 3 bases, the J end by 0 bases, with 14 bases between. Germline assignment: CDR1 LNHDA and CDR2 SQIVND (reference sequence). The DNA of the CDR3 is TGTGCCAGTAGTATTAGCGACCCCTTCATGAACACTGAAGCTTTCTTT. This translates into CASSISDPFMNTEAFF.

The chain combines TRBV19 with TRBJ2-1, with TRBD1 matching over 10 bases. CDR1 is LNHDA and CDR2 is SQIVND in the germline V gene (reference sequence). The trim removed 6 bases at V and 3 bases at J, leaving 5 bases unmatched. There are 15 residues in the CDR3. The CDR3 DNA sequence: TGTGCCAGTAGGGGACAGGGGTCCTACTACAATGAGCAGTTCTTC. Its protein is CASRGQGSYYNEQFF.

CDR3: CASRVGTGGVNEQFF. CDR3 nucleotide sequence: TGTGCCAGCAGAGTAGGGACAGGGGGCGTAAATGAGCAGTTCTTC. V usage is TRBV7-2 and J usage is TRBJ2-1; 12 nucleotides agree with TRBD1. V dropped 6 bases and J dropped 7; count of bases not matched to a gene: 7. There are 15 residues in the CDR3. Germline CDR1 and CDR2: SGHTA and FQGNSA. The full variable domain, with the rest looked up from reference TRBV7-2 and TRBJ2-1, is GAGVSQSPSNKVTEKGKDVELRCDPISGHTALYWYRQSLGQGLEFLIYFQGNSAPDKSGLPSDRFSAERTGGSVSTLTIQRTQQEDSAVYLCASRVGTGGVNEQFFGPGTRLTVL.

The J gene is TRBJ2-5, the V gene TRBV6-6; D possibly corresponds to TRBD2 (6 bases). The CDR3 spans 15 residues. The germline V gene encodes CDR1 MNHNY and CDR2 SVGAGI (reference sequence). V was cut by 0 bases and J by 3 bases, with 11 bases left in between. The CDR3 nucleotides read TGTGCCAGCAGTTACTCAGGAGGGCTTGAAGAGACCCAGTACTTC. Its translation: CASSYSGGLEETQYF.

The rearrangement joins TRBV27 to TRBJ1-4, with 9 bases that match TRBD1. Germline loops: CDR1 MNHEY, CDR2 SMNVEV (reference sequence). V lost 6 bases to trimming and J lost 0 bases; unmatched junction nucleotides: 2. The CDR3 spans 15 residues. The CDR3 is CASRWTGATNEKLFF. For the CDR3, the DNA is TGTGCCAGCAGATGGACAGGGGCAACTAATGAAAAACTGTTTTTT.

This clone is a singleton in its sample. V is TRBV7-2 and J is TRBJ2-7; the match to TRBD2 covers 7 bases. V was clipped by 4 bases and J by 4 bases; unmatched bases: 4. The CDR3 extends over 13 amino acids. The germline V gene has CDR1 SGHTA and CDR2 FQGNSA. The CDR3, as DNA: TGTGCCAGCAGCTCCTGGGGGGGGTACGAGCAGTACTTC. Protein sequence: CASSSWGGYEQYF.

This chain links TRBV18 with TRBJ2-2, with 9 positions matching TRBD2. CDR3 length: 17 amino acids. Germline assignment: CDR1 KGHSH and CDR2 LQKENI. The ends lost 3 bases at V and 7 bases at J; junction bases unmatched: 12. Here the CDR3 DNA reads TGTGCCAGCTCACCGGGCGGAGGGACTAGCTGGGGCGGGGAGCTGTTTTTT. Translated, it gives CASSPGGGTSWGGELFF.

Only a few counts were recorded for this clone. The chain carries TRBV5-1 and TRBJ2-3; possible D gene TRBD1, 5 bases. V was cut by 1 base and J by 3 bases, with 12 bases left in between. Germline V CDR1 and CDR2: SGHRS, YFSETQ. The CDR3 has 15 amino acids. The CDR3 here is CASSLRGPSTDTQYF. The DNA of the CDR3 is TGCGCCAGCAGCTTGAGGGGTCCCTCTACAGATACGCAGTATTTT.